This is a list of T cell receptor beta chains from one sample in a study of human T cells and chemical hapten exposure. TCRdb passed the RACE reads through MiXCR, listing each CDR3 protein once. Found here are around 70,000 distinct CDR3 sequences, around 6.3% of them singletons; the top ten hold under 4.5%. The sample consisted of whole blood. The receptors originated from a female donor in good health. Some clones in this sample may be carry-over from other donors' samples. Each CDR3 is given with its conserved first and last residue. D genes are given only for firm matches. Clone size appears in some rows only: once, few, many, or a class for an expanded clone.

j_call,clone_size,d_call,v_call,cdr3_aa,cdr3_nt
TRBJ1-1,many,NA,TRBV6-6,CASSYSVSGTPEAFF,TGTGCCAGCAGTTACTCAGTTTCCGGGACACCTGAAGCTTTCTTT
TRBJ2-7,many,NA,TRBV28,CASSPWWRTSYEQYF,TGTGCCAGCAGCCCATGGTGGCGGACATCCTACGAGCAGTACTTC
TRBJ2-3,many,TRBD2,TRBV12-3/TRBV12-4,CASSIRTRDTDTQYF,TGTGCCAGCAGTATCAGGACTAGAGACACAGATACGCAGTATTTT
TRBJ1-2,many,NA,TRBV3-1,CASSPPLTVDYGYTF,TGTGCCAGCAGCCCACCCTTGACCGTTGACTATGGCTACACCTTC
TRBJ2-6,many,NA,TRBV3-1,CASSPGLGANVLTF,TGTGCCAGCAGCCCGGGGCTTGGGGCCAACGTCCTGACTTTC
TRBJ2-1,few,TRBD1,TRBV28,CASSLSRTGGYGNEQFF,TGTGCCAGCAGTTTATCCCGGACAGGGGGATATGGCAATGAGCAGTTCTTC
TRBJ1-2,many,NA,TRBV7-9,CASSSFDSGYTF,TGTGCCAGCAGCTCCTTCGACAGTGGCTACACCTTC
TRBJ2-1,few,TRBD1,TRBV28,CASRPPGQGAYNEQFF,TGTGCCAGCAGACCCCCGGGACAGGGGGCTTACAATGAGCAGTTCTTC
TRBJ2-6,many,NA,TRBV10-3,CAISDDTPHSGANVLTF,TGTGCCATCAGTGATGACACACCCCACTCTGGGGCCAACGTCCTGACTTTC
TRBJ2-7,few,TRBD1,TRBV5-1,CASKFLSDRDYEQYF,TGCGCCAGCAAATTCCTCTCGGACAGGGACTACGAGCAGTACTTC
TRBJ2-7,many,NA,TRBV25-1,CASRDYEQYF,TGTGCCAGCAGAGACTACGAGCAGTACTTC
TRBJ2-3,many,NA,TRBV6-5,CASSYGQGMGTDTQYF,TGTGCCAGCAGTTACGGTCAGGGGATGGGCACAGATACGCAGTATTTT
TRBJ1-2,many,NA,TRBV5-8,CASSQRRGNGYTF,TGTGCCAGCAGCCAAAGGAGAGGGAATGGCTACACCTTC
TRBJ2-2,many,NA,TRBV7-8,CASSLGGAWSGELFF,TGTGCCAGCAGCTTAGGGGGGGCCTGGTCCGGGGAGCTGTTTTTT
TRBJ2-3,many,TRBD2,TRBV27,CASRRLAGGPDTQYF,TGTGCCAGCAGAAGACTAGCGGGAGGGCCAGATACGCAGTATTTT
TRBJ2-1,NA,NA,TRBV2,CASCVVNEQFF,TGTGCCAGTTGCGTTGTCAATGAGCAGTTCTTC
TRBJ1-4,many,TRBD1,TRBV12-3/TRBV12-4,CASSPTGGAKEKLFF,TGTGCCAGCAGTCCAACAGGGGGCGCAAAGGAAAAACTGTTTTTT
TRBJ1-1,many,TRBD1,TRBV5-4,CASSYAGQVNTEAFF,TGTGCCAGCAGTTACGCGGGACAGGTGAACACTGAAGCTTTCTTT
TRBJ2-5,few,TRBD1,TRBV11-1,CASSSGQGQETQYF,TGTGCCAGCAGCTCAGGACAGGGACAAGAGACCCAGTACTTC
TRBJ2-1,many,TRBD2,TRBV20-1,CSAAAGLAGYNEQFF,TGCAGTGCAGCCGCCGGGCTAGCGGGCTACAATGAGCAGTTCTTC
TRBJ2-7,many,TRBD1,TRBV2,CASSAGGASSYEQYF,TGTGCCAGCAGCGCAGGGGGCGCATCTAGTTACGAGCAGTACTTC
TRBJ2-7,NA,NA,TRBV6-5,CASSQGTYEQYF,TGTGCCAGCAGCCAGGGGACCTACGAGCAGTACTTC
TRBJ1-5,many,NA,TRBV6-2/TRBV6-3,CASKRDGAGNQPQHF,TGTGCCAGCAAGCGAGACGGCGCGGGCAATCAGCCCCAGCATTTT
TRBJ1-2,many,NA,TRBV5-6,CASSSRTDVIGYTF,TGTGCCAGCAGCTCCCGGACAGACGTCATAGGCTACACCTTC
TRBJ1-5,many,NA,TRBV5-1,CASSRTTGSNQPQHF,TGCGCCAGCAGCCGTACGACAGGTAGCAATCAGCCCCAGCATTTT
TRBJ1-2,many,NA,TRBV6-5,CASGPGTTVNYGYTF,TGTGCCAGCGGGCCCGGGACAACCGTTAACTATGGCTACACCTTC
TRBJ1-1,many,NA,TRBV29-1,CSVEVEDRTEAFF,TGCAGCGTTGAAGTAGAGGACCGAACTGAAGCTTTCTTT
TRBJ2-1,many,TRBD1,TRBV27,CASSLGGTYNEQFF,TGTGCCAGCAGTCTAGGGGGCACCTACAATGAGCAGTTCTTC
TRBJ2-3,many,NA,TRBV7-2,CASSLIIGRYTDTQYF,TGTGCCAGCAGCTTAATTATCGGCAGGTACACAGATACGCAGTATTTT
TRBJ1-1,many,NA,TRBV7-3,CASSFNMNTEAFF,TGTGCCAGCAGCTTTAACATGAACACTGAAGCTTTCTTT
TRBJ1-6,NA,NA,TRBV3-1,CASSQGSSPLHF,TGTGCCAGCAGCCAGGGGAGTTCACCCCTCCACTTT
TRBJ1-2,few,NA,TRBV12-3/TRBV12-4,CASSPLGRIYGYTF,TGTGCCAGCAGTCCCCTCGGACGGATCTATGGCTACACCTTC
TRBJ2-2,NA,NA,TRBV29-1,CSAPRGTSGELFF,TGCAGCGCCCCGAGAGGGACGTCCGGGGAGCTGTTTTTT
TRBJ1-5,few,NA,TRBV7-9,CASSQSNQPQHF,TGTGCCAGCAGCCAATCCAATCAGCCCCAGCATTTT
TRBJ2-7,many,NA,TRBV28,CASSPDGYEQYF,TGTGCCAGCAGCCCCGATGGCTACGAGCAGTACTTC
TRBJ2-1,few,NA,TRBV25-1,CASSATGPQAGDNEQFF,TGTGCCAGCAGTGCTACAGGGCCACAAGCCGGGGACAATGAGCAGTTCTTC
TRBJ2-1,many,NA,TRBV5-1,CASSLGLSSYNEQFF,TGCGCCAGCAGCTTGGGTCTAAGCTCCTACAATGAGCAGTTCTTC
TRBJ1-6,many,TRBD1,TRBV6-1,CASSEAGGQGRSPLHF,TGTGCCAGCAGTGAAGCCGGGGGACAGGGGAGGTCACCCCTCCACTTT
TRBJ2-1,few,TRBD2,TRBV28,CASSQTSGSSYNEQFF,TGTGCCAGCAGTCAGACTAGCGGGAGCTCCTACAATGAGCAGTTCTTC
TRBJ1-1,few,TRBD1,TRBV11-2,CASSPRQGFGTEAFF,TGTGCCAGCAGCCCCCGACAGGGGTTCGGCACTGAAGCTTTCTTT
TRBJ1-5,many,NA,TRBV2,CASSLGYSNQPQHF,TGTGCCAGCAGTTTAGGTTATAGCAATCAGCCCCAGCATTTT
TRBJ2-3,few,TRBD1,TRBV28,CASSFDPSGGKTDTQYF,TGTGCCAGCAGTTTTGACCCTTCAGGGGGTAAAACAGATACGCAGTATTTT
TRBJ2-4,NA,NA,TRBV5-1,CASSLGQLAKNIQYF,TGCGCCAGCAGCTTGGGACAGCTAGCCAAAAACATTCAGTACTTC
TRBJ2-7,once,NA,TRBV20-1,CSASTRQVTYEQYF,TGCAGTGCTAGCACCCGACAGGTCACCTACGAGCAGTACTTC
TRBJ2-1,many,TRBD2,TRBV11-2,CASSLWAALTSGGESSYNEQFF,TGTGCCAGCAGCTTGTGGGCTGCGCTTACTAGCGGGGGGGAAAGCTCCTACAATGAGCAGTTCTTC
TRBJ1-3,many,NA,TRBV14,CASRTISGNTIYF,TGTGCCAGCAGGACTATAAGTGGAAACACCATATATTTT
TRBJ2-1,many,NA,TRBV29-1,CSVPKIPGSNEQFF,TGCAGCGTCCCAAAAATCCCGGGTTCCAATGAGCAGTTCTTC
TRBJ2-7,few,NA,TRBV27,CASARDSGYEQYF,TGTGCCAGCGCCCGGGACTCCGGCTACGAGCAGTACTTC
TRBJ2-3,few,TRBD2,TRBV4-2,CASSQGFSGRGTDTQYF,TGTGCCAGCAGCCAAGGCTTTAGCGGGCGGGGCACAGATACGCAGTATTTT
TRBJ1-6,NA,NA,TRBV20-1,CSAAQGSAYNSPLHF,TGCAGTGCCGCTCAGGGGAGCGCATATAATTCACCCCTCCACTTT
TRBJ2-7,NA,NA,TRBV10-2,CASSYYSYEQYF,TGCGCCAGCAGTTACTACTCCTACGAGCAGTACTTC
TRBJ2-4,NA,TRBD1,TRBV20-1,CSARVGGRTENIQYF,TGCAGTGCTAGGGTAGGGGGCCGAACCGAAAACATTCAGTACTTC
TRBJ2-2,NA,NA,TRBV29-1,CSVTTVRGINTGELFF,TGCAGCGTGACCACGGTTCGCGGGATAAACACCGGGGAGCTGTTTTTT